What follows are 22 T cell receptor beta chains derived from one specimen sequenced in a study of Tregs in tolerant kidney transplant recipients. Produced via immunoSEQ multiplex PCR; TCRdb's table is partial and in-frame only. This sample yields around 30,000 clones, of which about 79% are seen a single time; around 2.3% belongs to the top ten. Their antigens remain unidentified. The specimen sequenced was Tregs from blood cultured with allogeneic cells. These TCRs come from a human donor in good health.

This chain links TRBV23-1 with TRBJ1-1; weak D call: TRBD1 (5 bases). TRBV23-1 is an open reading frame, and its role is uncertain. The CDR3 is 17 residues long. V gave up 4 bases and J gave up 0 bases, with 18 bases separating them. Written as DNA, the CDR3 is TGCGCCAGCAGTCCTCTCAAGGGGAAGGTTATGAACACTGAAGCTTTCTTT. Encoded protein: CASSPLKGKVMNTEAFF.

The chain is built from TRBV19 and TRBJ2-1, with D possibly TRBD2 on 6 matching bases. Germline V lookup: CDR1 LNHDA, CDR2 SQIVND (reference sequence). The CDR3 covers 16 residues. The ends were cut back, 5 bases at V and 1 base at J, with 15 bases in the middle. The CDR3 is CASSAPGGGSYNEQFF. CDR3 coding DNA: TGTGCCAGTAGTGCTCCCGGGGGAGGATCCTACAATGAGCAGTTCTTC.

The genes are TRBV4-3 and TRBJ1-2; TRBD1 matches at 8 bases. Germline lookup yields CDR1 LGHNA and CDR2 YSLEER. The V and J ends lost 1 base and 2 bases, in that order; junction bases with no gene match: 3. The CDR3 is made up of 15 amino acids. CDR3 sequence reads: CASSQGPGGNYGYTF. The CDR3, as DNA: TGCGCCAGCAGCCAAGGGCCAGGGGGCAACTATGGCTACACCTTC.

The chain couples TRBV30 to TRBJ1-1, with D perhaps TRBD1 (5 bases). The CDR3 runs 11 residues. With 8 bases removed from V and 4 bases from J, the gap between germline ends came to 11 bases. Germline V lookup: CDR1 GTSNPN, CDR2 SVGIG (reference sequence). CDR3 in amino acids: CASSGITEAFF. The CDR3 DNA follows: TGTGCCAGTTCAGGGATCACTGAAGCTTTCTTT.

The CDR3 region has the DNA TGTGCCAGCAGCTCACAGGGGGCGCTTGGAGCGAACACTGAAGCTTTCTTT. This codes for CASSSQGALGANTEAFF. This chain joins TRBV7-2 and TRBJ1-1; 9 nucleotides line up with TRBD1. Germline CDR1 is SGHTA and CDR2 is FQGNSA. The junction had 10 bases not matched to a gene; V was cut back by 4 bases and J by 1 base. This CDR3 is built from 17 residues.

The chain combines TRBV10-3 with TRBJ2-3, with a possible D match to TRBD2 (5 bases). CDR1 is ENHRY, CDR2 SYGVKD, per germline. The CDR3 covers 13 residues. With 6 bases removed from V and 6 bases from J, the gap between germline ends came to 13 bases. CDR3 in amino acids: CAIRDSSRDTQYF. CDR3 in DNA: TGTGCCATCAGGGACTCTTCCAGGGATACGCAGTATTTT.

V usage is TRBV11-3 and J usage is TRBJ2-3; D is undetermined. V was cut by 8 bases and J by 4 bases, with 10 bases left in between. The CDR3 spans 12 residues. CDR1 and CDR2 from the germline V gene are SGHNT and YENEEA. CDR3 nucleotides: TGTGCCAGCGTAGGCGGTGCAGATACGCAGTATTTT. Translation gives CASVGGADTQYF.

The rearrangement uses TRBV30 and TRBJ1-1, with a tentative D call TRBD1 (5 bases). Germline loops: CDR1 GTSNPN, CDR2 SVGIG (reference sequence). The CDR3 totals 15 residues. V lost 0 bases and J 4 bases, leaving 15 bases between the germline ends. CDR3 bases: TGTGCCTGGAGTGTATGGGGCAGGCAGGCCACTGAAGCTTTCTTT. This translates into CAWSVWGRQATEAFF.

The DNA for the CDR3 is TGTGCCAGCAGTCAGGTCCGACAGGGGGCAACTGAAGCTTTCTTT. Protein product: CASSQVRQGATEAFF. The chain carries TRBV6-5 and TRBJ1-1; 10 positions agree with TRBD1. The CDR3 contains 15 residues. The trim removed 5 bases at V and 5 bases at J, leaving 8 bases unmatched. Germline assignment: CDR1 MNHEY and CDR2 SVGAGI.

The J gene is TRBJ2-7, the V gene TRBV6-6, with 11 bases fitting TRBD2. Germline V gene data show CDR1 as MNHNY and CDR2 as SVGAGI (reference sequence). After removal of 6 bases from V and 3 bases from J, the junction contained 7 bases not matched to a gene. This CDR3 region has 15 residues. The CDR3, as DNA: TGTGCCAGCAGCTACGGACTAGCGGGTAGCTACGAGCAGTACTTC. This codes for CASSYGLAGSYEQYF.

The chain combines TRBV5-1 with TRBJ1-4, with 10 bases that match TRBD1. The CDR3 is made up of 16 amino acids. V dropped 4 bases and J dropped 7; count of bases not matched to a gene: 10. Germline CDR1 is SGHRS and CDR2 is YFSETQ. The CDR3 region is CASSRRTGGDREKLFF. The CDR3, as DNA: TGCGCCAGCAGCCGTAGGACAGGGGGTGACCGTGAAAAACTGTTTTTT.

The chain is built from TRBV19 and TRBJ1-2; 8 bases agree with TRBD1. The CDR3 is 16 amino acids. J lost 4 bases, V lost 4 bases, and 11 bases had no gene match. CDR1 is LNHDA and CDR2 is SQIVND in the germline V gene (reference sequence). This CDR3 is CASSKGTGGPIYGYTF. In DNA, the CDR3 is TGTGCCAGTAGTAAGGGGACAGGAGGACCTATCTATGGCTACACCTTC.

The chain joins TRBV15 to TRBJ2-3; D is ambiguous. The length of the CDR3 is 13 residues. The germline V gene encodes CDR1 LNHNV and CDR2 YYDKDF (reference sequence). V lost 1 base and J lost 5, with 7 bases in between. The CDR3 spells CATSRGGLDTQYF. CDR3 bases: TGTGCCACCAGCAGAGGAGGCTTAGATACGCAGTATTTT.

This clone rates as medium-sized. The rearrangement uses TRBV25-1 and TRBJ1-2, with D maybe TRBD1 (5 bases). Between the trimmed V and J ends, which lost 4 bases and 7 bases, there was a span of 16 bases. Germline values: CDR1 MGHDK, CDR2 SYGVNS. This CDR3 is built from 14 residues. The CDR3 protein is CASSGGALRAGYTF. The CDR3 DNA sequence: TGTGCCAGCAGTGGTGGCGCCCTCAGGGCTGGCTACACCTTC.

The chain couples TRBV29-1 to TRBJ2-7, with 9 bases lining up with TRBD1. J gave up 3 bases and V 6 bases, and 3 bases lay outside the gene matches. The CDR3 runs 12 residues. CDR1 and CDR2 (germline): SQVTM, ANQGSEA. CDR3 sequence: CSVGGQGYEQYF. The CDR3 DNA reads as TGCAGCGTGGGGGGACAGGGCTACGAGCAGTACTTC.

The chain links TRBV14 to TRBJ1-2, with no clear D. The CDR3 covers 14 residues. Germline CDR1 SGHDN, CDR2 FVKESK. V lost 0 bases and J lost 5, with 10 bases in between. CDR3 sequence reads: CASSQELSGYGYTF. CDR3 bases: TGTGCCAGCAGCCAAGAGCTATCCGGTTATGGCTACACCTTC. Looking up the rest from reference TRBV14 and TRBJ1-2 gives the full variable domain: EAGVTQFPSHSVIEKGQTVTLRCDPISGHDNLYWYRRVMGKEIKFLLHFVKESKQDESGMPNNRFLAERTGGTYSTLKVQPAELEDSGVYFCASSQELSGYGYTFGSGTRLTVV.

This clone is deemed medium-sized. The genes are TRBV25-1 and TRBJ2-2; TRBD2 might be the D (5 bases). V was pared by 8 bases and J by 4 bases, with 8 bases between. This CDR3 region has 12 residues. CDR1 is MGHDK, CDR2 SYGVNS, per germline. The CDR3 is CASARGTGELFF. The CDR3 DNA follows: TGTGCCAGCGCCCGGGGCACCGGGGAGCTGTTTTTT.

The chain joins TRBV5-8 to TRBJ1-1; no clear D gene. CDR3 length: 13 residues. Germline CDR1 is SGHTS and CDR2 is YDEGEE. The V gene lost 4 bases and the J gene lost 7 bases, with 14 bases spanning the gap. The CDR3 sequence: CASSPTFIGEAFF. CDR3 DNA sequence: TGTGCCAGCAGCCCCACCTTTATTGGTGAAGCTTTCTTT. The full variable domain, completed using reference TRBV5-8 and TRBJ1-1, is EAGVTQSPTHLIKTRGQQATLRCSPISGHTSVYWYQQALGLGLQFLLWYDEGEERNRGNFPPRFSGRQFPNYSSELNVNALELEDSALYLCASSPTFIGEAFFGQGTRLTVV.

This rearrangement joins TRBV5-6 to TRBJ2-7; D is uncertain. Germline V CDR1 and CDR2: SGHDT, YYEEEE. V lost 3 bases to trimming and J lost 3 bases, with 4 bases between them. This CDR3 is built from 11 residues. The CDR3 DNA reads as TGTGCCAGCAGCTCCCTCTACGAGCAGTACTTC. It specifies CASSSLYEQYF.

The CDR3 region has the DNA TGTGCCAGCAGTCAGAGACAGTCGAACACCGGGGAGCTGTTTTTT. Translated, it gives CASSQRQSNTGELFF. The chain employs TRBV6-1 and TRBJ2-2; maybe TRBD1 (5 bases). This CDR3 comprises 15 residues. Germline V gene lookup returns CDR1 MNHNS and CDR2 SASEGT. V was shortened by 5 bases and J by 0 bases, with 10 bases between the two germline ends.

V gene TRBV21-1 combines with J gene TRBJ2-7; TRBD1 reflects the table's D call only, with no check against the DNA. TRBV21-1 has pseudogene status. This CDR3 is 15 amino acids long. CDR3 nucleotide sequence: TGTGCCAGCAGCAAAGATCCTCTTATGGGCGACGAGCAGTACTTC. This encodes CASSKDPLMGDEQYF.

This clone has a single count. V and J are TRBV7-3 and TRBJ1-1; the match to TRBD1 covers 7 bases. Looked up from germline, CDR1 is SGHTA and CDR2 is FQGTGA. The CDR3 spans 15 residues. The V and J ends lost 5 bases and 6 bases, in that order; junction bases with no gene match: 12. The DNA for the CDR3 is TGTGCCAGCAGCCAGGTTACAGGGGAAGGAGCTGAAGCTTTCTTT. Encoded protein: CASSQVTGEGAEAFF.